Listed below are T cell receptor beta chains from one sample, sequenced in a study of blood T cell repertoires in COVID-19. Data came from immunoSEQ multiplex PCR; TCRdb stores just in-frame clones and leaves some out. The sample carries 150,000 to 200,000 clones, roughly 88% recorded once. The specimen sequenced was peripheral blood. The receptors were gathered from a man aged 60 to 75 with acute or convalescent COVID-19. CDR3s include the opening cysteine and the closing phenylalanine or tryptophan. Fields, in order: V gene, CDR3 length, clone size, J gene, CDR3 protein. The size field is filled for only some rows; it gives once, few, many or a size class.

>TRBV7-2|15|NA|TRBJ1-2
CASRLQGVSNYGYTF
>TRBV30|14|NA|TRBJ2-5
CACTITGLQETQYF
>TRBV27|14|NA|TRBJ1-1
CASSRDRVYTEAFF
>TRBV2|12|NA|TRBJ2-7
CASGALPHEQYF
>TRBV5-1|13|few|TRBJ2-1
CASSYRDINEQFF
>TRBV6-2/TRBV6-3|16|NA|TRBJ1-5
CASSNTPGHSNQPQHF
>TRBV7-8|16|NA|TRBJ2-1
CASSPQAGLAYNEQFF
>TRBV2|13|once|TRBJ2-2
CASSVEGPGELFF
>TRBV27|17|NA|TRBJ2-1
CASSGKPPGQFYNEQFF
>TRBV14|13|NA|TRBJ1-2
CASSDTGRVGYTF
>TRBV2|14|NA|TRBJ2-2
CASSPGAGTGELFF
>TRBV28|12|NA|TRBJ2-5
CASRGGKETQYF
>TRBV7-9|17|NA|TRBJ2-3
CASSPMVQREYRDTQYF
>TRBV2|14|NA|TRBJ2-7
CASSEERGSSEQYF
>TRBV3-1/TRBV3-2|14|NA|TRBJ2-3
CASAPGHSSGTQYF
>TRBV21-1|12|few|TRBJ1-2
CASSPRLRGYTF
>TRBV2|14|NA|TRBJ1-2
CASSLIDRGQGYTF
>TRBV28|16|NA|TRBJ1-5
CASSFGLGQGNQPQHF
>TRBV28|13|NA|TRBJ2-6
CASFSSGANVLTF
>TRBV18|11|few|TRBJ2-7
CASGEGYEQYF
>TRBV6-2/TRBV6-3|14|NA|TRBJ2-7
CASSWAGMSYEQYF
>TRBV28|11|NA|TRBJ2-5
CAIGGAETQYF
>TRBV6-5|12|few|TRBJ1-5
CASMTGVQPQHF
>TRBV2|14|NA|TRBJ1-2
CASMTGNPNYGYTF
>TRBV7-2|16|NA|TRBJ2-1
CASSIAGTGLYNEQFF
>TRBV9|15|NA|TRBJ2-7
CASSVGGTGPYEQYF
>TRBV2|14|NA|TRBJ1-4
CASSPDKFNEKLFF
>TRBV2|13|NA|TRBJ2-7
CASVAGGLYEQYF
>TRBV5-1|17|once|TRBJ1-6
CASSSWGQGANNSPLHF
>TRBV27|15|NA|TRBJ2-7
CASSQTGLASYEQYF
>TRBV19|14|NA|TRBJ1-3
CASSPTGSGNTIYF
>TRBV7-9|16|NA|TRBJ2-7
CASSLYGGSGSYEQYF